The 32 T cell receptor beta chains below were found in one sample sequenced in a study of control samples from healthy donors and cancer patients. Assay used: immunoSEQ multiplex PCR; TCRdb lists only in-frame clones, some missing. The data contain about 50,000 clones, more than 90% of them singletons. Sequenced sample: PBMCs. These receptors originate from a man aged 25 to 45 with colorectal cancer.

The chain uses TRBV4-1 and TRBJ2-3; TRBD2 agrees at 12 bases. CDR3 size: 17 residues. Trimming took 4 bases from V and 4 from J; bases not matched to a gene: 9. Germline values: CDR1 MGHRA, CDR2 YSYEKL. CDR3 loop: CASSLGPSGGAADTQYF. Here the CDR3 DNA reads TGCGCCAGCAGCCTAGGGCCTAGCGGGGGGGCAGCAGATACGCAGTATTTT.

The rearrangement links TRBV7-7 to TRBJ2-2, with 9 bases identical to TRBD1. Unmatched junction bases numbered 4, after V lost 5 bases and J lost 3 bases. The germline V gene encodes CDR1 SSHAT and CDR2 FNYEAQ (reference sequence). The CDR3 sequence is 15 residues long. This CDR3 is CASSPGQGYTGELFF. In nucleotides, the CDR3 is TGTGCCAGCAGCCCGGGACAGGGATACACCGGGGAGCTGTTTTTT. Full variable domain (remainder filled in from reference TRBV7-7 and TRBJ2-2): GAGVSQSPRYKVTKRGQDVTLRCDPISSHATLYWYQQALGQGPEFLTYFNYEAQPDKSGLPSDRFSAERPEGSISTLTIQRTEQRDSAMYRCASSPGQGYTGELFFGEGSRLTVL.

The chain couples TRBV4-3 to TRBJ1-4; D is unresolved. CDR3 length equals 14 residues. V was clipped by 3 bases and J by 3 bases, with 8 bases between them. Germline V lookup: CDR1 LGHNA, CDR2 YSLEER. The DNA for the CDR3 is TGCGCCAGCAGCCAGAGGACGGCTAATGAAAAACTGTTTTTT. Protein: CASSQRTANEKLFF.

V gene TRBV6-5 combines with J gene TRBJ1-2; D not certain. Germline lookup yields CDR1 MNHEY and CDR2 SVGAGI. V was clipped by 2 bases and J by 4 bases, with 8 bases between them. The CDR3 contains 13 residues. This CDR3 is CASSYTGLYGYTF. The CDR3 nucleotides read TGTGCCAGCAGTTACACCGGACTCTATGGCTACACCTTC.

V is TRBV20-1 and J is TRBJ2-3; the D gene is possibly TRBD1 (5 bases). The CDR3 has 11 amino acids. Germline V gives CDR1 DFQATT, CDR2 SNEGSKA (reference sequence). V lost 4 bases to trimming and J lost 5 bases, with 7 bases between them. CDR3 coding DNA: TGCAGTGCTACAGGGATAGATACGCAGTATTTT. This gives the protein CSATGIDTQYF.

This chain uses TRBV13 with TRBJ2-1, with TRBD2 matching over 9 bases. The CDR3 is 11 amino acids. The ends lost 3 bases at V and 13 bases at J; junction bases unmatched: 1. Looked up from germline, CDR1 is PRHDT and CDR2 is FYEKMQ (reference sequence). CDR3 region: CASSLGLAQFF. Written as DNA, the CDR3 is TGTGCCAGCAGCTTGGGACTAGCTCAGTTCTTC.

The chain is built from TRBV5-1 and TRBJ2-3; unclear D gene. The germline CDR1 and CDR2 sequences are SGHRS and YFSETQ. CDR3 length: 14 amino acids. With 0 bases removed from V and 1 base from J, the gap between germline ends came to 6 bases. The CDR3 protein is CASSLDSGTDTQYF. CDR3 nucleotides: TGCGCCAGCAGCTTGGATTCAGGCACAGATACGCAGTATTTT.

The CDR3 nucleotides are TGTGCCAGCAGCATACTAGCGGGGGGCCCAACTTACTCCTACGAGCAGTACGTC. This codes for CASSILAGGPTYSYEQYV. V is TRBV7-2 and J is TRBJ2-7; 12 positions match TRBD2. The V segment lost 5 bases and the J segment 0 bases; nucleotides outside the gene matches: 11. This CDR3 is built from 18 residues. Per the germline V gene, CDR1 is SGHTA and CDR2 is FQGNSA.

CDR3 coding DNA: TGTGCCAGCTCACCCTCACACCTATACAATGAGCAGTTCTTC. Residues: CASSPSHLYNEQFF. This chain links TRBV18 with TRBJ2-1; unclear D gene. V lost 3 bases to trimming and J lost 4 bases, with 10 bases between them. The CDR3 has 14 amino acids. Germline V gene data show CDR1 as KGHSH and CDR2 as LQKENI.

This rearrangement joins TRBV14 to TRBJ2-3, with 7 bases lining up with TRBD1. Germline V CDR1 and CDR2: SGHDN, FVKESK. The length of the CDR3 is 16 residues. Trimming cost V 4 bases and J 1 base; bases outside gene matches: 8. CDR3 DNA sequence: TGTGCCAGCAGCCGATACCGGGACAGCCGCACAGATACGCAGTATTTT. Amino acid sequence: CASSRYRDSRTDTQYF.

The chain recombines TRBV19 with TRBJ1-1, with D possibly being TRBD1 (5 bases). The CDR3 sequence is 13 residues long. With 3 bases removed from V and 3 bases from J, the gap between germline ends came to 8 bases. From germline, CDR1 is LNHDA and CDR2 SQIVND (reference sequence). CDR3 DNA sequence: TGTGCCAGTAGTATGACAGTGGACACTGAAGCTTTCTTT. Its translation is CASSMTVDTEAFF.

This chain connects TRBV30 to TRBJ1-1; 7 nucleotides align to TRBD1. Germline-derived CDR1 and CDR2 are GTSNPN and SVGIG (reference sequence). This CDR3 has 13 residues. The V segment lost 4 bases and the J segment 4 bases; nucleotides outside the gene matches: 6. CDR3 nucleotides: TGTGCCTGGACTGGCGGGACAGTCACTGAAGCTTTCTTT. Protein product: CAWTGGTVTEAFF.

The CDR3 DNA sequence: TGTGCCAGCAGCTTAGCAGGGGGCTGGAACACCGGGGAGCTGTTTTTT. Encoded protein: CASSLAGGWNTGELFF. This chain uses TRBV7-2 with TRBJ2-2; 7 bases agree with TRBD1. With 0 bases clipped from V and 1 base from J, the junction kept 2 bases outside the gene matches. CDR1 SGHTA and CDR2 FQGNSA come from the germline V gene. The CDR3 contains 16 residues.

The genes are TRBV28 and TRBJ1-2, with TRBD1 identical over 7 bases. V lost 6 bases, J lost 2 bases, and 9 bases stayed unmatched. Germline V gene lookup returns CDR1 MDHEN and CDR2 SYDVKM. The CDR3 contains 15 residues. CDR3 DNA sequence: TGTGCCAGCAGCTACATACTGACAGGGAACTATGGCTACACCTTC. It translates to CASSYILTGNYGYTF.

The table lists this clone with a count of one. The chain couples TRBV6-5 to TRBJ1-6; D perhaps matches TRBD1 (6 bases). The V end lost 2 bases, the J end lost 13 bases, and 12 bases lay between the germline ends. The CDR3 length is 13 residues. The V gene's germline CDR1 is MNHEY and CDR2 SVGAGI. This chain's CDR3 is CASSYGGQGPLHF. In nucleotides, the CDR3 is TGTGCCAGCAGTTACGGGGGGCAAGGGCCCCTCCACTTT.

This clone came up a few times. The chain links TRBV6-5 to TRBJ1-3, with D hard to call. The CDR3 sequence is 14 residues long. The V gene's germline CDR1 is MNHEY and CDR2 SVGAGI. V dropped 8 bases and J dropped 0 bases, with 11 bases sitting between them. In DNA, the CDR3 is TGTGCCAGCTCAGAGGACCCCTCTGGAAACACCATATATTTT. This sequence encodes CASSEDPSGNTIYF.

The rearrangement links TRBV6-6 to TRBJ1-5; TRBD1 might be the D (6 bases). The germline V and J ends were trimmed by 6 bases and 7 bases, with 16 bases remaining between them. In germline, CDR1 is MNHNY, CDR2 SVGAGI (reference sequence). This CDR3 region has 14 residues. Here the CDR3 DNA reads TGTGCCAGCAGAATCAACAGGGATGGCCAGCCCCAGCATTTT. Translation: CASRINRDGQPQHF.

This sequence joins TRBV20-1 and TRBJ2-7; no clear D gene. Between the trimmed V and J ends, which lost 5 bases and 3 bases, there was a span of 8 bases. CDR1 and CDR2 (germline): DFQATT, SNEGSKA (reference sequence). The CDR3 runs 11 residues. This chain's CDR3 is CSASGGYEQYF. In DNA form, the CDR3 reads TGCAGTGCTTCTGGCGGCTACGAGCAGTACTTC.

The CDR3 bases are TGTGCCAGCAGTATGAACACAGATACGCAGTATTTT. This codes for CASSMNTDTQYF. The chain combines TRBV5-4 with TRBJ2-3; unclear D gene. The ends were cut back, 5 bases at V and 2 bases at J, with 6 bases in the middle. The germline V gene has CDR1 SGHNT and CDR2 YYREEE (reference sequence). The CDR3 is 12 amino acids. The whole variable domain, remainder taken from reference TRBV5-4 and TRBJ2-3, is ETGVTQSPTHLIKTRGQQVTLRCSSQSGHNTVSWYQQALGQGPQFIFQYYREEENGRGNFPPRFSGLQFPNYSSELNVNALELDDSALYLCASSMNTDTQYFGPGTRLTVL.

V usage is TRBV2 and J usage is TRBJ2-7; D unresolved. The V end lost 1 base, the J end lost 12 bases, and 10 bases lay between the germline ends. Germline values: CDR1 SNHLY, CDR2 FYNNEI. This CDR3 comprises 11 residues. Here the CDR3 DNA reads TGTGCCAGCAGTGAAGACTACTCGCCGTACTTC. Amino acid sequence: CASSEDYSPYF.

The CDR3 nucleotides are TGTGCCAGCGCCCGGGGACAGCCATACTACGAGCAGTACTTC. Its protein product is CASARGQPYYEQYF. V is TRBV6-5 and J is TRBJ2-7; 7 bases map to TRBD1. CDR1 and CDR2 from the germline V gene are MNHEY and SVGAGI. Unmatched junction bases numbered 10, after V lost 8 bases and J lost 3 bases. The CDR3 is 14 residues long.

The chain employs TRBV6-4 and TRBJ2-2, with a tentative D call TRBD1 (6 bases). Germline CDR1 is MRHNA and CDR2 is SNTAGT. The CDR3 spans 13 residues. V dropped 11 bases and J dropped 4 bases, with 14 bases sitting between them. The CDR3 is CASGVDSTGELFF. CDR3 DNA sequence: TGTGCCTCAGGGGTGGACAGCACCGGGGAGCTGTTTTTT.

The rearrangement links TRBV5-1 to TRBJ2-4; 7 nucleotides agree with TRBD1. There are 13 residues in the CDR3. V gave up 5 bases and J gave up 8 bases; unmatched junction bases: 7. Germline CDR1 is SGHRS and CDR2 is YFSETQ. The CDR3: CASSLDRADIQYF. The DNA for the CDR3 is TGCGCCAGCAGTTTAGACAGGGCGGACATTCAGTACTTC.

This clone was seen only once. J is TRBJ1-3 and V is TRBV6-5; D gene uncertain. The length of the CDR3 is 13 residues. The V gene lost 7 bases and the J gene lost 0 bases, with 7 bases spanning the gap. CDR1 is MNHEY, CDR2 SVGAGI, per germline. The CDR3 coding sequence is TGTGCCAGCATGCAGAGCTCTGGAAACACCATATATTTT. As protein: CASMQSSGNTIYF.

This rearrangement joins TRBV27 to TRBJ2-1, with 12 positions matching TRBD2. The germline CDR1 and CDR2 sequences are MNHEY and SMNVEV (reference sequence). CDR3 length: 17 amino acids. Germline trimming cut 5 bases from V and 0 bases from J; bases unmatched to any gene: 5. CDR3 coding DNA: TGTGCCAGCAGTCCCTGGACTAGCGGGGCCTCCTACAATGAGCAGTTCTTC. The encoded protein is CASSPWTSGASYNEQFF.

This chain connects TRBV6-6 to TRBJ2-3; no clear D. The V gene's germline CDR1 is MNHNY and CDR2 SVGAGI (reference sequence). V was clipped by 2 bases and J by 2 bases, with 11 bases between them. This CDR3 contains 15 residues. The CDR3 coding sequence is TGTGCCAGCAGTTACGCAGGCGCCAACACAGATACGCAGTATTTT. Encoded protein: CASSYAGANTDTQYF.

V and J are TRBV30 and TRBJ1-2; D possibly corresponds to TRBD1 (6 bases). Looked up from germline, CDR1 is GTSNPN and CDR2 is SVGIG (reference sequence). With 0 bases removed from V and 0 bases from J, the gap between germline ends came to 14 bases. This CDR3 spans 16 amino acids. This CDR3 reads CAWSVSRGAPNYGYTF. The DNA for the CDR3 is TGTGCCTGGAGTGTGAGCAGGGGCGCCCCTAACTATGGCTACACCTTC.

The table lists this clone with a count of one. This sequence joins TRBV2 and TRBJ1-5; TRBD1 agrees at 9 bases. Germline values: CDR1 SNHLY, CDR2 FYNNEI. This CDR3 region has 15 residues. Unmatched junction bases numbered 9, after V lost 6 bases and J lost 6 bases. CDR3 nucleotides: TGTGCCAGCAGACGTCAGGGGACAGGGATTCAGCCCCAGCATTTT. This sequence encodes CASRRQGTGIQPQHF.

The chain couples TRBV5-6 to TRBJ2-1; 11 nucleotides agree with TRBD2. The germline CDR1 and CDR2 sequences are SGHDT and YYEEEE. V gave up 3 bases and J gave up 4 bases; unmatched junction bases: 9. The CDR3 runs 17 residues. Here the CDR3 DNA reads TGTGCCAGCAGCTCGGGCGCCTTAGCGGGGGGGTACAATGAGCAGTTCTTC. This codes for CASSSGALAGGYNEQFF.

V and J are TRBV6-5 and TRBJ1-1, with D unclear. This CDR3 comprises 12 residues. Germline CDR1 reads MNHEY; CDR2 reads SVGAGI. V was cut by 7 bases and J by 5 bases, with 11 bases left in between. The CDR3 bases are TGTGCCAGCATCCAGGAGAGGACTGAAGCTTTCTTT. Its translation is CASIQERTEAFF.

The CDR3 reads CASLGGYTGELFF. DNA for the CDR3: TGTGCCAGTTTAGGGGGGTATACCGGGGAGCTGTTTTTT. The chain links TRBV12-3 or TRBV12-4 to TRBJ2-2; the D gene could be TRBD1 or TRBD2 (6 bases each). Trimming took off 9 bases at V and 5 bases at J, with 13 bases between the two ends. The CDR3 spans 13 residues.

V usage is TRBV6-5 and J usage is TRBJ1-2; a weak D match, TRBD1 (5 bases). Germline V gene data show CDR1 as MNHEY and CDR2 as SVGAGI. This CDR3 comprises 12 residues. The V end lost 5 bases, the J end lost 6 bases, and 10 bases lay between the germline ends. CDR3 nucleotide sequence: TGTGCCAGCAGTAACGGGGGGGATGGCTACACCTTC. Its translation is CASSNGGDGYTF.